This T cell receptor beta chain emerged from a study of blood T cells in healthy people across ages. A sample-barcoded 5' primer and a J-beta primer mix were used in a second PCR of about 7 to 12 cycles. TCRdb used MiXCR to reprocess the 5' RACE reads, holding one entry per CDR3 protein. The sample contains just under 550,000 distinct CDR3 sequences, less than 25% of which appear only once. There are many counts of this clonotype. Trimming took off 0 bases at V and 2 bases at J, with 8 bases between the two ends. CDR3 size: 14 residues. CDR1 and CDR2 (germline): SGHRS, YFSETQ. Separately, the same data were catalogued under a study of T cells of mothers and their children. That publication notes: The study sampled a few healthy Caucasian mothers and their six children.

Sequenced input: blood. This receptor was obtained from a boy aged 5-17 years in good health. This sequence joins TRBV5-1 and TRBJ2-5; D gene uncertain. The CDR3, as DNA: TGCGCCAGCAGCTTGGTGCCAGCTCAAGAGACCCAGTACTTC. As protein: CASSLVPAQETQYF.